Only one count was recorded for the clone carrying this TCR beta chain. This CDR3 has 14 amino acids. Germline V gives CDR1 MNHEY, CDR2 SVGAGI. V was clipped by 6 bases and J by 5 bases, with 16 bases between them. This sample was included in a study of blood T cell repertoires in COVID-19. The overall study: T cells, B-cell-depleted T cells, or PBMCs provided the cDNA or gDNA that served as material.

Original processing notes: Scientists estimated how many nucleated cells there were by amplifying reference gene primers. Data came from immunoSEQ multiplex PCR; TCRdb stores just in-frame clones and leaves some out. Clone size and V and J calls were adopted from that table, with D and trimming inferred from the DNA. The top ten hold around 13% of the sample, which has approximately 130,000 clones, approximately 84% seen once. The chain combines TRBV6-5 with TRBJ1-2; a possible D gene is TRBD1 (6 bases). Material: peripheral blood. This TCR was sampled from a human donor in a cohort sampled during active COVID-19. CDR3 sequence: CASRTQTGLYGYTF. Here the CDR3 DNA reads TGTGCCAGCAGGACGCAGACAGGTCTTTATGGCTACACCTTC.